Given below is one TCR beta chain in context. The antigen remains undetermined. Semi-nested PCR with Nested Universal Primer A followed constant-region reverse priming of full-length variable regions. A single record per CDR3 protein comes from TCRdb applying MiXCR to the 5' RACE reads. Of 35,000 to 50,000 distinct CDR3 sequences in the sample, roughly 21% were seen once. Cells sorted as Tregs were CD4+, CD25+ and CD127-/low. Overall study results and limits: Greatest tumor Treg TCR overlap was with tumor naive CD4+ cells. The larger-cohort validation was restricted to a single TCR beta V-J rearrangement rather than whole repertoires. Tumor memory CD4+ T cell TCR gene usage was found to cluster with blood and lymph node memory CD4+ cells and with lymph node naive CD4+ cells.

Sequences were obtained from Tregs sorted from blood. The clonotype originates from a female donor with breast cancer.

The CDR3 DNA reads as TGTGCCAGCAGCTCAAGACAAACCTCCTTCTACGAGCAGTACTTC. It is translated as CASSSRQTSFYEQYF. This chain uses TRBV5-5 with TRBJ2-7; D is unresolved. The CDR3 runs to 15 residues. V was pared by 3 bases and J by 3 bases, with 16 bases between. CDR1 SGHKS and CDR2 YYEKEE come from the germline V gene (reference sequence).